This section outlines one TCR beta chain sequence together with its context. This clonotype occurred many times. The antigen this receptor binds is unknown. No much larger clone exists at a distance of one base, and base qualities are not known. These data originate in a study of response to subunit inactivated influenza vaccine (dated by TCRdb to between 2018 and 2020). Background on the whole study: Deep quantitative T cell receptor repertoire profiling was used in the study to track responses to a trivalent subunit inactivated influenza vaccine.

The paper as a whole reports these results and caveats: The authors suggested that each seasonal influenza vaccination may recruit only a limited number of new T cells.

Receptor libraries were prepared by RT-PCR. TCRdb lists the instrument as Illumina HiSeq 2500. TCRdb cleaned the public reads at Q25 with fastp, built clones with MiXCR and kept in-frame beta chains. Entries that share a CDR3 protein sequence are merged under the most common genes and DNA. The table for this sample lists hundreds of thousands of distinct CDR3 sequences; about 15% of them were counted only once. 6% to 8% of the sample goes to the ten largest clones. Inclusive of the bounding cysteine and phenylalanine, the CDR3 is 14 residues long. Only the CDR3 DNA is retained, 42 bases long and in frame from the first base. CDR1 and CDR2 are read off the germline V gene as SQVTM and ANQGSEA. The trim is 7 bases for V and 0 bases for J, with a gap of 12 bases between the germline ends.

The rearrangement joined TRBV29-1 to TRBJ2-2; the D region possibly corresponds to TRBD1 (5 bases align). This sequence was found in a man aged 50 to 60 who received an inactivated influenza vaccine. Donor details come from another sample of the same person, matched by shared clones. The sample consisted of PBMCs from blood, taken less than 15 days before vaccination. The nucleotide sequence is TGCAGCGCCGCCCAGGGAACGAACACCGGGGAGCTGTTTTTT. Its protein is CSAAQGTNTGELFF.